This is a list of T cell receptor beta chains from one sample in a study of T cells in Graves' hyperthyroidism and ophthalmopathy. TCRdb analysed the multiplex PCR reads with MiXCR anew, one entry per CDR3 protein. The table records around 540,000 distinct CDR3 sequences, 15% to 20% of them present only once. Sequencing used blood. All receptors derive from a woman in her thirties with Graves' ophthalmopathy. The conserved cysteine and the conserved F or W are not part of the CDR3 here. D genes are given only for firm matches.

TRBJ2-7 16 TRBV7-2 TRBD2 ASSLGTSGGLPSYEQY
TRBJ2-1 11 TRBV11-2 TRBD1 ASSPLQGNEQF
TRBJ2-5 13 TRBV6-2/TRBV6-3 NA ASMVRSVYQETQY
TRBJ1-2 12 TRBV7-2 TRBD1 ASSTKGGAYGYT
TRBJ2-3 16 TRBV20-1 TRBD2 SAFPRLAGGPGTDTQY
TRBJ1-6 12 TRBV12-3/TRBV12-4 TRBD1 ASSTGGGNSPLH
TRBJ2-1 14 TRBV3-1 TRBD2 ASSFDTGTSVNEQF
TRBJ2-7 10 TRBV20-1 NA SASSHSYEQY
TRBJ2-3 12 TRBV20-1 NA SAREDPGTDTQY
TRBJ2-7 12 TRBV10-3 TRBD2 AIGGTSGSYEQY
TRBJ2-2 11 TRBV6-2/TRBV6-3 TRBD2 AVAGGDTGELF
TRBJ1-5 13 TRBV29-1 NA SVVPQGGSNQPQH
TRBJ2-1 14 TRBV6-2/TRBV6-3 TRBD2 ASSYSPSGRASEQF
TRBJ1-1 12 TRBV6-1 NA ASNESLRRTKAF
TRBJ1-1 11 TRBV5-5 NA ASSLDLVTEAF
TRBJ2-1 14 TRBV19 TRBD2 ASGMATLAGRHEQF
TRBJ2-5 11 TRBV25-1 NA ASQTESTETQY
TRBJ1-5 15 TRBV28 TRBD1 ASSPGTGGFGGQPQH
TRBJ2-3 10 TRBV29-1 NA SVRTAADTRY
TRBJ2-7 13 TRBV3-1 TRBD2 ASSHEFSGKNEQY
TRBJ1-5 10 TRBV2 NA ASSARHMSQH
TRBJ2-1 13 TRBV7-9 TRBD2 ASSPRHGRANEQF
TRBJ2-7 13 TRBV4-1 NA ASSPLGQGPGEQY
TRBJ2-2 16 TRBV27 TRBD2 ASSLYSRTSGNTGELF
TRBJ2-7 12 TRBV28 NA ASSLTPGVYEQY
TRBJ2-7 14 TRBV28 TRBD1 ASRSLRRDRDYEQY
TRBJ2-7 10 TRBV30 NA AWSDGPGEQY
TRBJ1-4 13 TRBV27 TRBD1 ASSSIGTANEKLF
TRBJ1-1 11 TRBV5-1 NA ASSVNRNTEAF
TRBJ1-1 12 TRBV19 NA ASSARTENTEAF
TRBJ2-2 13 TRBV7-3 TRBD2 ASSPTSSNTGELF
TRBJ2-7 12 TRBV20-1 NA SARNFGRSPQQY
TRBJ2-1 10 TRBV11-2 NA ASKGPLNEQF
TRBJ2-7 9 TRBV30 NA AWSLGYEQY
TRBJ2-1 13 TRBV27 TRBD1 ASSSGTGTTNEQF
TRBJ2-7 10 TRBV19 TRBD1 ASSTHRGEQY
TRBJ2-1 11 TRBV5-4 TRBD1 ASRQQGVNEQF
TRBJ2-3 14 TRBV11-2 TRBD2 ASSPTSGAHTDTQY
TRBJ1-5 12 TRBV7-9 NA ASSPRQSNQPQH
TRBJ1-2 11 TRBV7-9 TRBD1 ASSETGNYGYT